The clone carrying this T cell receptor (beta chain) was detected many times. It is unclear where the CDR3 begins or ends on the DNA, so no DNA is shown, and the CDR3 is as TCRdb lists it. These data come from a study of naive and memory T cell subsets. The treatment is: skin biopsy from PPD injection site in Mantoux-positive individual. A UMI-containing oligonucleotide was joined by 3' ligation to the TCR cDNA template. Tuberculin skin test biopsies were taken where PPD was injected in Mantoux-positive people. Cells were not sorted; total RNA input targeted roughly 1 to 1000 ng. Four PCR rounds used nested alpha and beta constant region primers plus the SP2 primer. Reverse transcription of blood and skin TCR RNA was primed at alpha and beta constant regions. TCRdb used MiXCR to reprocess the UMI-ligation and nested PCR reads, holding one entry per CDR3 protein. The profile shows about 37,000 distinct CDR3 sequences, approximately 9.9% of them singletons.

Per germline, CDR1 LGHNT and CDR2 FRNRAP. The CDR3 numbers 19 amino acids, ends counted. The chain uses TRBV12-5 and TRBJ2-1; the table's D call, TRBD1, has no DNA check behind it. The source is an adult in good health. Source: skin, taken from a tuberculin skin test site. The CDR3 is CASGLADFRGLKPYNEQFF.